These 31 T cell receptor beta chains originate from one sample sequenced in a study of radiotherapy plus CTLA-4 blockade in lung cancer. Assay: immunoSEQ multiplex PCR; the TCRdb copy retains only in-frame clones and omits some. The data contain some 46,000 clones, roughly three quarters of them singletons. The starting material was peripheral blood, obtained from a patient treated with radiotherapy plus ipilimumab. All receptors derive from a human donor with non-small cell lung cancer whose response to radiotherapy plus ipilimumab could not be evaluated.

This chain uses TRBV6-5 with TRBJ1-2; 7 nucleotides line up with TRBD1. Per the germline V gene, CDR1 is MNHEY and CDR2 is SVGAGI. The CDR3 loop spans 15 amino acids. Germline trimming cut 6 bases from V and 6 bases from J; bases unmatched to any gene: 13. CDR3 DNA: TGTGCCAGCAGAATGCCGTCAAGGGGGCTAGATGGCTACACCTTC. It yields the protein CASRMPSRGLDGYTF.

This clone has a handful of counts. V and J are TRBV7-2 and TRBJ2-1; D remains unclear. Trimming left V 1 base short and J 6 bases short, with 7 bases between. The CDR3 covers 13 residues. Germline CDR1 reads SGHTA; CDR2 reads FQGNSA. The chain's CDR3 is CASSLVQANEQFF. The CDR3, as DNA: TGTGCCAGCAGCTTAGTTCAAGCCAATGAGCAGTTCTTC.

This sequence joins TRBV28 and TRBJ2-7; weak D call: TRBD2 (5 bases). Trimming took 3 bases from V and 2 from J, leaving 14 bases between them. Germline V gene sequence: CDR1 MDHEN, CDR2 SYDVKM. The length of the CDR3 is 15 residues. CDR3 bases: TGTGCCAGCAGTTTCGTGGGCGCTAGCCCCTACGAGCAGTACTTC. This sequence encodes CASSFVGASPYEQYF. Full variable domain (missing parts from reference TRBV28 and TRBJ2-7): DVKVTQSSRYLVKRTGEKVFLECVQDMDHENMFWYRQDPGLGLRLIYFSYDVKMKEKGDIPEGYSVSREKKERFSLILESASTNQTSMYLCASSFVGASPYEQYFGPGTRLTVT.

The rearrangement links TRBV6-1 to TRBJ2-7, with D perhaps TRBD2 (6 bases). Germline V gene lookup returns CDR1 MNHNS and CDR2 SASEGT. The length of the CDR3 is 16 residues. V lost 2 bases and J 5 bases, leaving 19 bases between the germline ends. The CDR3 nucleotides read TGTGCCAGCAGTGAACGTCTAGGGGCAGGGAGGCACGAGCAGTACTTC. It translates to CASSERLGAGRHEQYF.

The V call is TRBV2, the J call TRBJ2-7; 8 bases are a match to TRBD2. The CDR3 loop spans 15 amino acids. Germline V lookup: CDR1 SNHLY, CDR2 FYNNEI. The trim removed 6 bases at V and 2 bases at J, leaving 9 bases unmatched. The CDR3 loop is CASSLGRGVAYEQYF. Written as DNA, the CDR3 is TGTGCCAGCAGCCTCGGGAGGGGGGTGGCCTACGAGCAGTACTTC.

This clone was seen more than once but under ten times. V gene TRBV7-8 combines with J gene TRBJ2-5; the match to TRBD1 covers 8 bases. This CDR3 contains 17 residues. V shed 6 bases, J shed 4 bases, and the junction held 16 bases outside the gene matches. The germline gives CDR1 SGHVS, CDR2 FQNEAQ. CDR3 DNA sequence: TGTGCCAGCAGACACCGCGTTGGAGGACAGGGAGGAGAGACCCAGTACTTC. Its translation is CASRHRVGGQGGETQYF.

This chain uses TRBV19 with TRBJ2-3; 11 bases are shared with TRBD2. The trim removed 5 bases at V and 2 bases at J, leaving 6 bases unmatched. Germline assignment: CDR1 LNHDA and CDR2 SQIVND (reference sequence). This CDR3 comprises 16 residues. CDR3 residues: CASSSRLAGNTDTQYF. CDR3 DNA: TGTGCCAGTAGTTCGCGACTAGCGGGGAACACAGATACGCAGTATTTT.

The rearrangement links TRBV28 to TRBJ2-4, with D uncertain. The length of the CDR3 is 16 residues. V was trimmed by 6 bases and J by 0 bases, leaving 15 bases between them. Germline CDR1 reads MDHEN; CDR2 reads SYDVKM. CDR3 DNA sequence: TGTGCCAGCAGACTCGCGGATGGGTTAGCCAAAAACATTCAGTACTTC. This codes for CASRLADGLAKNIQYF.

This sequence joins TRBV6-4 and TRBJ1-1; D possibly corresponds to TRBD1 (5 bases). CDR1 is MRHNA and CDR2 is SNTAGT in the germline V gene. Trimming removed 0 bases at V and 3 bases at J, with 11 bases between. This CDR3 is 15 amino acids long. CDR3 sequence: CASSDSSRGDTEAFF. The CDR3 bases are TGTGCCAGCAGTGACTCCTCTCGGGGGGACACTGAAGCTTTCTTT.

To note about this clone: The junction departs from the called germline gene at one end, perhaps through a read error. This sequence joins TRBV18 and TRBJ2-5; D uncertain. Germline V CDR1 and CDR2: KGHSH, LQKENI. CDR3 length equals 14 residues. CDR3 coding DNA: TGTGCCAGCTCATCGTGGCGGTCCCAAGGGACCCAGTACTTC. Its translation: CASSSWRSQGTQYF.

The DNA of the CDR3 is TGTGCCAGCAGCCTGGGACAGGGAAGCTATGGCTACACCTTC. This encodes CASSLGQGSYGYTF. The chain combines TRBV2 with TRBJ1-2, with TRBD1 matching over 9 bases. CDR3 size: 14 residues. Germline CDR1 SNHLY, CDR2 FYNNEI. With 6 bases clipped from V and 4 bases from J, the junction kept 6 bases outside the gene matches.

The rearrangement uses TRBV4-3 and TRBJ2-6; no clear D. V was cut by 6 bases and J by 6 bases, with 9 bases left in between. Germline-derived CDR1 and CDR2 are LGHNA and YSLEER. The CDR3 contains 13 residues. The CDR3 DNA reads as TGCGCCAGCAGTGCGCCTCCGGCCAACGTCCTGACTTTC. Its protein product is CASSAPPANVLTF.

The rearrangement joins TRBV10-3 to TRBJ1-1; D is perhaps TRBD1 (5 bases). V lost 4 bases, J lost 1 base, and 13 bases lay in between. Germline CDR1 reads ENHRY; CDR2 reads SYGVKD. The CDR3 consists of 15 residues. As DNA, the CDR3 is TGTGCCATCAGTGCCTCCGGACAAGGGAACACTGAAGCTTTCTTT. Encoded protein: CAISASGQGNTEAFF.

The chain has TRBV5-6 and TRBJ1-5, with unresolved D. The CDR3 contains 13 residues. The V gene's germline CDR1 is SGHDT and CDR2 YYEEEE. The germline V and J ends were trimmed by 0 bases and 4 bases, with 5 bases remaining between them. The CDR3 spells CASSLGRNQPQHF. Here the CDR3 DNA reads TGTGCCAGCAGCTTGGGGAGGAATCAGCCCCAGCATTTT.

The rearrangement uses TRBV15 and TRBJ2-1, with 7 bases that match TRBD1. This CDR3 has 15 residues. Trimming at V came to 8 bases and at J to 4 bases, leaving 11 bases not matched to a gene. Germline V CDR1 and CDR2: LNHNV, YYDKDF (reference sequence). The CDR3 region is CATDISGQSYNEQFF. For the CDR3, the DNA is TGTGCCACCGACATATCGGGACAGAGTTACAATGAGCAGTTCTTC.

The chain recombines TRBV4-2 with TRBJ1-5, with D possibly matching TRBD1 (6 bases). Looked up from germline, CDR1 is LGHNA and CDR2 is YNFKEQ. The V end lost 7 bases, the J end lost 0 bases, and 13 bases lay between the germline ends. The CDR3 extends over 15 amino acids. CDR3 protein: CASNPSDSSNQPQHF. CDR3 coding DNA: TGTGCCAGCAACCCTTCGGACAGTAGCAATCAGCCCCAGCATTTT.

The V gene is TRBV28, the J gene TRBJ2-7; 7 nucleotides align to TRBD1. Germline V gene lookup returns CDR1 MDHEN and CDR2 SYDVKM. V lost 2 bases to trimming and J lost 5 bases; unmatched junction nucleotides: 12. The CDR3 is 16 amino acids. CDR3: CASSLSPGQYLDEQYF. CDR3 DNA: TGTGCCAGCAGTTTAAGCCCGGGACAGTACTTAGACGAGCAGTACTTC.

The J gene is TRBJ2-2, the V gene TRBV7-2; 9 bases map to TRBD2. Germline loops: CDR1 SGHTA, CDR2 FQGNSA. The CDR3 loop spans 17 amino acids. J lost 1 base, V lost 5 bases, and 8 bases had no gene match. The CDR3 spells CASSLRPSGENTGELFF. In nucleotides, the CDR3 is TGTGCCAGCAGCCTCCGACCTAGCGGGGAGAACACCGGGGAGCTGTTTTTT.

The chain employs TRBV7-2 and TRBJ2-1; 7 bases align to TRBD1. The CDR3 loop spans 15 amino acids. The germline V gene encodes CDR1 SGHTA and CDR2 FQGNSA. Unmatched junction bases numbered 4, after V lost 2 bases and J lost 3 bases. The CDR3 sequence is CASSLMAGGYNEQFF. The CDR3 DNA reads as TGTGCCAGCAGCTTAATGGCAGGGGGCTACAATGAGCAGTTCTTC.

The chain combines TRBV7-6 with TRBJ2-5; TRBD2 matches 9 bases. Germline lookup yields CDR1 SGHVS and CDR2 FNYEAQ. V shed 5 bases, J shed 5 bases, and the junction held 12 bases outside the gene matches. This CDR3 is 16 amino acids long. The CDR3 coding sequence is TGTGCCAGCAGCCCCGACCCCGCGGGGGGGCGGGAGACCCAGTACTTC. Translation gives CASSPDPAGGRETQYF. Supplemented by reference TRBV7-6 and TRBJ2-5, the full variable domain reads GAGVSQSPRYKVTKRGQDVALRCDPISGHVSLYWYRQALGQGPEFLTYFNYEAQQDKSGLPNDRFSAERPEGSISTLTIQRTEQRDSAMYRCASSPDPAGGRETQYFGPGTRLLVL.

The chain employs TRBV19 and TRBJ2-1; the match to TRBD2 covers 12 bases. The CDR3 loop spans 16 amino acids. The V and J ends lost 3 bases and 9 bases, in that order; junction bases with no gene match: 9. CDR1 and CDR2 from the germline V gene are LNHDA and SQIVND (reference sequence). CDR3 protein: CASSIARTSGTFEQFF. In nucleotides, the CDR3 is TGTGCCAGTAGTATCGCTCGGACTAGCGGGACCTTTGAGCAGTTCTTC.

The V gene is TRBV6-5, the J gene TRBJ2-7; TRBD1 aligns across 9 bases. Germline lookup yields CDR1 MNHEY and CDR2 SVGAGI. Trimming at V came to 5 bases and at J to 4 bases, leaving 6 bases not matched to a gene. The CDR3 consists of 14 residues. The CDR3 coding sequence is TGTGCCAGCAGTACGGGGACAGGGCTGTACGAGCAGTACTTC. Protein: CASSTGTGLYEQYF.

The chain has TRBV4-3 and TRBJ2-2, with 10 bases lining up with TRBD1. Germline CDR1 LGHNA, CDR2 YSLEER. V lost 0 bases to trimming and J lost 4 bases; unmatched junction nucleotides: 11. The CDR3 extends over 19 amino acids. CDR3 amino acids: CASSQEDAGTGVVTGELFF. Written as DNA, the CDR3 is TGCGCCAGCAGCCAAGAAGACGCCGGGACAGGGGTGGTCACCGGGGAGCTGTTTTTT.

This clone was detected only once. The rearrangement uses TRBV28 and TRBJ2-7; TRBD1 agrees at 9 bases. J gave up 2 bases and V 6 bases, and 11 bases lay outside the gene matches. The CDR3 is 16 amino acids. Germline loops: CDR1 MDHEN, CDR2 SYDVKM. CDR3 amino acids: CASSPQPGQGPYEQYF. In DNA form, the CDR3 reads TGTGCCAGCAGCCCACAACCGGGACAGGGACCCTACGAGCAGTACTTC.

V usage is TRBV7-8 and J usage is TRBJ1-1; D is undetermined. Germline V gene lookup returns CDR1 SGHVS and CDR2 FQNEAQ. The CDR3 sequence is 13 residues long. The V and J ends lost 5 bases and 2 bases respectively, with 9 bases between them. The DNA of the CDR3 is TGTGCCAGCAGCCGGGTCTCCAACACTGAAGCTTTCTTT. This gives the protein CASSRVSNTEAFF.

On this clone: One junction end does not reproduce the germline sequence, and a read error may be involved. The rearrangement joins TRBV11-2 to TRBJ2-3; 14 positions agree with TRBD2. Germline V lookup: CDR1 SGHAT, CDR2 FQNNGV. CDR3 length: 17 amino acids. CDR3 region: CASSSGTSGSYTYTQYF. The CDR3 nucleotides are TGTGCCAGCAGCTCTGGGACTAGCGGGAGTTACACATATACGCAGTATTTT.

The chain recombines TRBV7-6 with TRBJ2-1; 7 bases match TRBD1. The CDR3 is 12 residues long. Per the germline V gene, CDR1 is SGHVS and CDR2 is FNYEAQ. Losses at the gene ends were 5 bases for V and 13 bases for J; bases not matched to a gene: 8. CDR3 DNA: TGTGCCAGCAGCCCTACGGGACAGCAACAGTTCTTC. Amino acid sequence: CASSPTGQQQFF. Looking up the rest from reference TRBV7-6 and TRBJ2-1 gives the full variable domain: GAGVSQSPRYKVTKRGQDVALRCDPISGHVSLYWYRQALGQGPEFLTYFNYEAQQDKSGLPNDRFSAERPEGSISTLTIQRTEQRDSAMYRCASSPTGQQQFFGPGTRLTVL.

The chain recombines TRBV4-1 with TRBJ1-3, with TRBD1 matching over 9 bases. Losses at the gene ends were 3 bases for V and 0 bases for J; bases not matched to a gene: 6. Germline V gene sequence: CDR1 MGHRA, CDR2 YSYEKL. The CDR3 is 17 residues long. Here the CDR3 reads CASSHIQGAGSGNTIYF. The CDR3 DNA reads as TGCGCCAGCAGCCATATACAGGGGGCAGGCTCTGGAAACACCATATATTTT.

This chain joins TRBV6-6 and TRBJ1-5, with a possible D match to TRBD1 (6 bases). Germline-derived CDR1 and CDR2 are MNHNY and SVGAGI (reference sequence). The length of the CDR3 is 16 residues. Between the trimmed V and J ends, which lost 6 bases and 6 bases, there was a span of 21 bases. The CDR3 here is CASSPLRGAQGQPQHF. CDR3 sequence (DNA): TGTGCCAGCAGCCCTCTGCGGGGGGCTCAAGGTCAGCCCCAGCATTTT.

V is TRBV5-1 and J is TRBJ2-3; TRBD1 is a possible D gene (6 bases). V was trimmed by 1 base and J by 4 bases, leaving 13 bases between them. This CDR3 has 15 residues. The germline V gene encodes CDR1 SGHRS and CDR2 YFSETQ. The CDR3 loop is CASSLPSGVADTQYF. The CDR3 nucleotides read TGCGCCAGCAGCTTGCCATCAGGGGTTGCAGATACGCAGTATTTT.

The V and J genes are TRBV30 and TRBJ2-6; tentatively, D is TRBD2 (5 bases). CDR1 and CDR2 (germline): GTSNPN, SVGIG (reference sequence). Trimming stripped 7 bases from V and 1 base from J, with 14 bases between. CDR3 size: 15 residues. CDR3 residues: CAFKRGPSGANVLTF. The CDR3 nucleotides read TGTGCCTTTAAACGAGGGCCGTCTGGGGCCAACGTCCTGACTTTC.